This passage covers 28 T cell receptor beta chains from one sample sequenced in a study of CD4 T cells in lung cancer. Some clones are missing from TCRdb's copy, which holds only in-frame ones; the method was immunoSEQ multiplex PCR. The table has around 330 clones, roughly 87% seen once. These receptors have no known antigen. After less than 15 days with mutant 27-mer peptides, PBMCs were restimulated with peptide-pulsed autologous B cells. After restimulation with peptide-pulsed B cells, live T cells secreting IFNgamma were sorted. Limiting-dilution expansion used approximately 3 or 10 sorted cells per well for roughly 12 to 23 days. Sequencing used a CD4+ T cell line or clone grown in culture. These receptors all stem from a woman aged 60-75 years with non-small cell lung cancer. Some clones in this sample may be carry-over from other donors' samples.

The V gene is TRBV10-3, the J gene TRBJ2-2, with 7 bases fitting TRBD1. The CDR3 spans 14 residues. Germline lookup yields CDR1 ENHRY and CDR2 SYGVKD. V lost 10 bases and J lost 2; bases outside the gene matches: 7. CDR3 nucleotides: TGTGCCAGCAGCCGGGACAGCAACACCGGGGAGCTGTTTTTT. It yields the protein CASSRDSNTGELFF.

CDR3 sequence reads: CASSSRDRSTEAFF. CDR3 sequence (DNA): TGTGCCAGCAGCTCGAGGGACAGGTCCACTGAAGCTTTCTTT. V is TRBV7-2 and J is TRBJ1-1; 8 nucleotides match TRBD1. The CDR3 has 14 amino acids. CDR1 and CDR2 (germline): SGHTA, FQGNSA. V was clipped by 4 bases and J by 4 bases; unmatched bases: 5.

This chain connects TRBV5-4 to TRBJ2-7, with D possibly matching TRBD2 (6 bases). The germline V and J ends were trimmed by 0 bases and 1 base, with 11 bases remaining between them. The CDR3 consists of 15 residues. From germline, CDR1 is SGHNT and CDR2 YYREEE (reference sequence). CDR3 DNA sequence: TGTGCCAGCAGCTTGGCGGGAGCCGAATCCTACGAGCAGTACTTC. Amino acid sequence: CASSLAGAESYEQYF.

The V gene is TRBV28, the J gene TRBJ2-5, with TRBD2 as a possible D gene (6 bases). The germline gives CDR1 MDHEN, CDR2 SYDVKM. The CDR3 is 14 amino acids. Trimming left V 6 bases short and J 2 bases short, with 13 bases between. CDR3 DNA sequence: TGTGCCAGCAGGCCGGGACTTACTCAAGAGACCCAGTACTTC. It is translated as CASRPGLTQETQYF.

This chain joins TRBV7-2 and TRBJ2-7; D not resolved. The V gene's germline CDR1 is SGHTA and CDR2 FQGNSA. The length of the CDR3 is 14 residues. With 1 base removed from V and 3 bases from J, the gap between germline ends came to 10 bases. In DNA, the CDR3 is TGTGCCAGCAGCTTAGTACCGCTAGGCTACGAGCAGTACTTC. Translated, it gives CASSLVPLGYEQYF. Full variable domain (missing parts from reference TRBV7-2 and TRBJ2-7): GAGVSQSPSNKVTEKGKDVELRCDPISGHTALYWYRQSLGQGLEFLIYFQGNSAPDKSGLPSDRFSAERTGGSVSTLTIQRTQQEDSAVYLCASSLVPLGYEQYFGPGTRLTVT.

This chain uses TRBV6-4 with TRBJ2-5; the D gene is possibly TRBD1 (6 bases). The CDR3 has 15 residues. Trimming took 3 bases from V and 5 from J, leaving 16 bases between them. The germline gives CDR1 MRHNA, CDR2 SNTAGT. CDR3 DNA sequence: TGTGCCAGCAGTGAATTCGCAGGGGATCGGGAGACCCAGTACTTC. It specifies CASSEFAGDRETQYF.

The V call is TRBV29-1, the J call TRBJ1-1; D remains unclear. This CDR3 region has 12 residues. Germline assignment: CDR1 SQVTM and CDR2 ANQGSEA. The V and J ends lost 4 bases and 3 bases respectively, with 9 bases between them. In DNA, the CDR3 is TGCAGCGTTGCCCGGAGCGACACTGAAGCTTTCTTT. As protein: CSVARSDTEAFF.

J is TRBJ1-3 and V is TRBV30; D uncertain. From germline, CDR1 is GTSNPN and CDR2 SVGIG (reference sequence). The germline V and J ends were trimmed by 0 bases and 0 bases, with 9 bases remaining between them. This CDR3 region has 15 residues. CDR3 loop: CAWSVSGRSGNTIYF. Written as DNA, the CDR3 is TGTGCCTGGAGTGTTTCAGGCCGCTCTGGAAACACCATATATTTT.

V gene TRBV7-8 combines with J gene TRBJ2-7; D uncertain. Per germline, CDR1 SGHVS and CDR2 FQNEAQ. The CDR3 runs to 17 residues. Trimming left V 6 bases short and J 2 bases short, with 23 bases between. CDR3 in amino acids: CASSPSPTGDTTYEQYF. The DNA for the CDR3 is TGTGCCAGCAGTCCTTCCCCCACCGGCGACACGACCTACGAGCAGTACTTC.

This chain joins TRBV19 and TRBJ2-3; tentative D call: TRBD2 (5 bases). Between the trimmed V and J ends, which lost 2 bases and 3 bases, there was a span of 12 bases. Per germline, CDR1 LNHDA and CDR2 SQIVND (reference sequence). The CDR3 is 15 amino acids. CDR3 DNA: TGTGCCAGTAGTATATTCGGATGGAGGACAGATACGCAGTATTTT. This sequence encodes CASSIFGWRTDTQYF.

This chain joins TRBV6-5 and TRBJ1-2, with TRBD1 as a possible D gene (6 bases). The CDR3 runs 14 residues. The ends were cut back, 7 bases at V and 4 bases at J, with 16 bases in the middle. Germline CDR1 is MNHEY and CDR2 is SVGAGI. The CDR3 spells CASTQLGGSYGYTF. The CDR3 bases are TGTGCCAGCACTCAATTAGGGGGAAGCTATGGCTACACCTTC.

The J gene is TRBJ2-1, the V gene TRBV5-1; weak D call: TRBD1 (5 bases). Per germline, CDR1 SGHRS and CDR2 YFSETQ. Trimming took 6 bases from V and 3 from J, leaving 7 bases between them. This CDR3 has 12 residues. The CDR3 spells CASKGNYNEQFF. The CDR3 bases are TGCGCCAGCAAGGGGAACTACAATGAGCAGTTCTTC. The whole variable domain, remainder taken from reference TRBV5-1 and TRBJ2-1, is KAGVTQTPRYLIKTRGQQVTLSCSPISGHRSVSWYQQTPGQGLQFLFEYFSETQRNKGNFPGRFSGRQFSNSRSEMNVSTLELGDSALYLCASKGNYNEQFFGPGTRLTVL.

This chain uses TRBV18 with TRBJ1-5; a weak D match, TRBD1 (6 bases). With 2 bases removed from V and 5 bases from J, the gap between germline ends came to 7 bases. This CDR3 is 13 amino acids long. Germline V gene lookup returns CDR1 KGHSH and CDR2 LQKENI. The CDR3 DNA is TGTGCCAGCTCACCAAACAGGGATCAGCCCCAGCATTTT. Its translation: CASSPNRDQPQHF.

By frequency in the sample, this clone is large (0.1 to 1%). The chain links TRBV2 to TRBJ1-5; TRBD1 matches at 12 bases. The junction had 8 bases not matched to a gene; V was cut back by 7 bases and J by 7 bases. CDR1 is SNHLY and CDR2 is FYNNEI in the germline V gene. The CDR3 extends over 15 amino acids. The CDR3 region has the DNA TGTGCCAGCACCACGGGACAGGGGGCGGGACAGCCCCAGCATTTT. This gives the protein CASTTGQGAGQPQHF.

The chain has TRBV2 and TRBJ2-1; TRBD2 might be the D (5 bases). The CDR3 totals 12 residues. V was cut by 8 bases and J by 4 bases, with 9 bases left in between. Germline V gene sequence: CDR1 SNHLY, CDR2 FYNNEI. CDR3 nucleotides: TGTGCCAGCGAGGGCACTTACAATGAGCAGTTCTTC. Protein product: CASEGTYNEQFF.

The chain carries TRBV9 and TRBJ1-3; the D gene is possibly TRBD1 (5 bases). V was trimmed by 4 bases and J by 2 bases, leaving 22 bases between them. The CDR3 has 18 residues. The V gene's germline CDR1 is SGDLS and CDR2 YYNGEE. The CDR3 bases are TGTGCCAGCAGCCATGGGGGAGCAGCCCGGATTCCTGGAAACACCATATATTTT. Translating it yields CASSHGGAARIPGNTIYF.

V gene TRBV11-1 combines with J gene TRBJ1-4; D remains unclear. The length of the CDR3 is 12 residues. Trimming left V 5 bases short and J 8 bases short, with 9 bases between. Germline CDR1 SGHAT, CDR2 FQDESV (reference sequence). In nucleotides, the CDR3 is TGTGCCAGCAGCACCCAACGAGAAAAACTGTTTTTT. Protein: CASSTQREKLFF.

CDR3 bases: TGTGCCAGCTCACCTTCCGGGTGGGGAGATACGCAGTATTTT. Protein product: CASSPSGWGDTQYF. V gene TRBV18 combines with J gene TRBJ2-3; D is ambiguous. Trimming cost V 3 bases and J 5 bases, with 12 bases left between them. CDR3 size: 14 residues. From germline, CDR1 is KGHSH and CDR2 LQKENI.

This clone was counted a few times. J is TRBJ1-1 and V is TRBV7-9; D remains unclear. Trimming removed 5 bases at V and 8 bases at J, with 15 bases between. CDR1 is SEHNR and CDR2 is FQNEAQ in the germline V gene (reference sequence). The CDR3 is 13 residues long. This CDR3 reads CASSIGVAVEAFF. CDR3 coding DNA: TGTGCCAGCAGCATAGGAGTGGCAGTAGAAGCTTTCTTT.

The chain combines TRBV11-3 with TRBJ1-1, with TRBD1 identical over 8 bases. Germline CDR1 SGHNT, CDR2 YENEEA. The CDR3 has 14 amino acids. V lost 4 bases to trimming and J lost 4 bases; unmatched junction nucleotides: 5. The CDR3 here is CASSSRDRSTEAFF. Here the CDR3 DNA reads TGTGCCAGCAGCTCGAGGGACAGGTCCACTGAAGCTTTCTTT.

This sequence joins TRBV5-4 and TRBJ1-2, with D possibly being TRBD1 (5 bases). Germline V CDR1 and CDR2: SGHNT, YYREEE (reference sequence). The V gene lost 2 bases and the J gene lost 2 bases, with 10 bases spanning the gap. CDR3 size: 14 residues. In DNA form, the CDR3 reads TGTGCCAGCAGCTTAGCGCACAGGAACTATGGCTACACCTTC. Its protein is CASSLAHRNYGYTF.

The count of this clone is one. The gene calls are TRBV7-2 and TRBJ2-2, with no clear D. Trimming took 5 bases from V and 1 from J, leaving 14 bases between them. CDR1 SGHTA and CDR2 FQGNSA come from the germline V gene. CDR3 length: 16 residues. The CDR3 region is CASSKQPLLNTGELFF. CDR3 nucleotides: TGTGCCAGCAGCAAACAACCTTTACTGAACACCGGGGAGCTGTTTTTT.

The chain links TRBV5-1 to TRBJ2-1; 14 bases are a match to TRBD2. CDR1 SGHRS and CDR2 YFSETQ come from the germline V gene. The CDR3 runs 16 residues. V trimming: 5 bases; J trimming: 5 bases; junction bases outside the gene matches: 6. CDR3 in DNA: TGCGCCAGCAGAACGCAGACTAGCGGGAGGGACAATGAGCAGTTCTTC. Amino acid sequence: CASRTQTSGRDNEQFF.

The DNA for the CDR3 is TGTGCCAGTAGTACTCCGGGAGAGTCTCACTACGAGCAGTACTTC. Its translation is CASSTPGESHYEQYF. The chain recombines TRBV19 with TRBJ2-7; possibly TRBD2 for D (6 bases). This CDR3 has 15 residues. CDR1 is LNHDA and CDR2 is SQIVND in the germline V gene (reference sequence). V gave up 4 bases and J gave up 3 bases, with 16 bases separating them.

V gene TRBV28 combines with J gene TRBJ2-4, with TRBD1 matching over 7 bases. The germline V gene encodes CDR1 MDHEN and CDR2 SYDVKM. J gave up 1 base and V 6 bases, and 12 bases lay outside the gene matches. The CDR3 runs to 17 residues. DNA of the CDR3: TGTGCCAGCAGCCCAGATAACAGGGGATCCGCCAAAAACATTCAGTACTTC. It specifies CASSPDNRGSAKNIQYF.

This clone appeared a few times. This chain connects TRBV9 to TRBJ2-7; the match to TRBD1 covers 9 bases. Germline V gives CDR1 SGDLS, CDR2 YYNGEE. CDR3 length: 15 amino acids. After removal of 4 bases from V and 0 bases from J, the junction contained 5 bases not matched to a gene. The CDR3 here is CASSKQTGGSYEQYF. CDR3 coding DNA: TGTGCCAGCAGCAAACAGACAGGGGGCTCCTACGAGCAGTACTTC.

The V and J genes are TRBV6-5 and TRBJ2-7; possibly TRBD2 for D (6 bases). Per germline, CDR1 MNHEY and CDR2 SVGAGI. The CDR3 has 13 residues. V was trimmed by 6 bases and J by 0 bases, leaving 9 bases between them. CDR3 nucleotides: TGTGCCAGCAGGGGGACTTACTCCTACGAGCAGTACTTC. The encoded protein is CASRGTYSYEQYF.

CDR3 coding DNA: TGTGCCAGCAGCCGGGGACAGGGACGGAAAAACACTGAAGCTTTCTTT. Its translation is CASSRGQGRKNTEAFF. The genes are TRBV7-2 and TRBJ1-1, with TRBD1 matching 9 bases. V was clipped by 5 bases and J by 2 bases; unmatched bases: 9. Germline CDR1 and CDR2: SGHTA and FQGNSA. The CDR3 covers 16 residues.